These T cell receptor beta chains were read from a single sample in a study of blood T cell dynamics during melanoma immunotherapy. Only in-frame clones appear in the TCRdb table, and some are missing; sequencing was by immunoSEQ multiplex PCR. The sample has under 6,500 clones; more than 75% are singletons. The sample here was blood, taken from a patient treated with checkpoint blockade. The receptors stem from a human donor with melanoma. Some clones in this sample may be carry-over from other donors' samples. CDR3s leave out the opening cysteine and the closing phenylalanine or tryptophan. The order of the fields is J gene, V gene, clone size, CDR3 protein. Size values are once, few and many counts, or a class for expanded clones, and some rows have none.

j_call: TRBJ1-3; v_call: TRBV5-4; clone_size: -; cdr3_aa: ASSPGDSLFGNTIY
j_call: TRBJ1-5; v_call: TRBV18; clone_size: -; cdr3_aa: ASSGETSSQPQH
j_call: TRBJ2-7; v_call: TRBV7-2; clone_size: -; cdr3_aa: ASSLPTRGLAGAFYEQY
j_call: TRBJ2-5; v_call: TRBV5-1; clone_size: once; cdr3_aa: ASSTQPTSGSETQY
j_call: TRBJ1-5; v_call: TRBV6-1; clone_size: -; cdr3_aa: ASSADGTGFQPQH
j_call: TRBJ2-7; v_call: TRBV27; clone_size: -; cdr3_aa: ASSLNPSYEQY
j_call: TRBJ2-7; v_call: TRBV4-2; clone_size: -; cdr3_aa: ASSQFRGVPEQY
j_call: TRBJ2-3; v_call: TRBV7-8; clone_size: -; cdr3_aa: ASSPREGSDTQY
j_call: TRBJ1-2; v_call: TRBV5-4; clone_size: -; cdr3_aa: ASSREGPAVYGYT
j_call: TRBJ2-2; v_call: TRBV4-1; clone_size: -; cdr3_aa: ASSQLGLVDTGELF
j_call: TRBJ2-3; v_call: TRBV9; clone_size: few; cdr3_aa: ASSEGQGADTQY
j_call: TRBJ1-5; v_call: TRBV6-1; clone_size: -; cdr3_aa: ASAGTPDNQPQH
j_call: TRBJ2-1; v_call: TRBV5-1; clone_size: -; cdr3_aa: ASSLGLASYNEQF
j_call: TRBJ2-5; v_call: TRBV10-3; clone_size: -; cdr3_aa: ASNSGGEQETQY
j_call: TRBJ1-6; v_call: TRBV5-4; clone_size: few; cdr3_aa: ASSSSGGLYNSPLH
j_call: TRBJ2-5; v_call: TRBV9; clone_size: -; cdr3_aa: ASSATSLGETQY
j_call: TRBJ2-7; v_call: TRBV9; clone_size: once; cdr3_aa: ASSVGVTYEQY
j_call: TRBJ2-5; v_call: TRBV29-1; clone_size: -; cdr3_aa: SVVGFGETQY
j_call: TRBJ1-5; v_call: TRBV11-2; clone_size: -; cdr3_aa: ASSPTGGPDQPQH
j_call: TRBJ1-5; v_call: TRBV7-2; clone_size: once; cdr3_aa: ASSLRTGGDQPQH
j_call: TRBJ1-1; v_call: TRBV28; clone_size: -; cdr3_aa: ASSPRTGFGTEAF
j_call: TRBJ1-2; v_call: TRBV12-2; clone_size: -; cdr3_aa: ASRFAGSYT